These T cell receptor beta chains were read from a single sample in a study of technical replicates of blood from a few donors. Sequenced by immunoSEQ multiplex PCR; TCRdb stores in-frame clones only, minus some. The table records over 85,000 clones, around 96% of them present only once. The specimen was T cells isolated from PBMCs. All receptors come from a human donor in good health. The CDR3 runs from the conserved cysteine through the conserved F or W. The D gene is left open where the match is weak. Size tells how often a clone was seen (once, few, many) or the class of an expanded clone, and some rows leave it out.

size: NA; D: NA; V: TRBV7-2; J: TRBJ1-3; DNA: TGTGCCAGCAGCTTATTGGCGGGTGGATCTGGAAACACCATATATTTT; CDR3: CASSLLAGGSGNTIYF
size: NA; D: TRBD2; V: TRBV7-3; J: TRBJ2-7; DNA: TGTGCCAGCAGCCTATTCTCACTAGCGGGAGTAGAGGAGCAGTACTTC; CDR3: CASSLFSLAGVEEQYF
size: NA; D: TRBD1; V: TRBV29-1; J: TRBJ2-1; DNA: TGCAGCGTTGAAGATGACAGGGATACTGAGCAGTTCTTC; CDR3: CSVEDDRDTEQFF
size: NA; D: NA; V: TRBV4-3; J: TRBJ2-1; DNA: TGCGCCAGCAGCCAAGTAACGAGCGACAATGAGCAGTTCTTC; CDR3: CASSQVTSDNEQFF
size: NA; D: TRBD1; V: TRBV5-1; J: TRBJ1-3; DNA: TGCGCCAGCACCTTGACCGGGACAGGAGGAAACACCATATATTTT; CDR3: CASTLTGTGGNTIYF
size: NA; D: NA; V: TRBV5-1; J: TRBJ1-1; DNA: TGCGCCAGCAGCTTGCAGGGATTTGAAGCTTTCTTT; CDR3: CASSLQGFEAFF
size: NA; D: TRBD1; V: TRBV7-8; J: TRBJ2-7; DNA: TGTGCCAGCAGCAGCCGGGACAGGGGCTACGAGCAGTACTTC; CDR3: CASSSRDRGYEQYF
size: NA; D: TRBD1; V: TRBV11-3; J: TRBJ2-1; DNA: TGTGCCAGCAGCCGAAAGGGACAGGGAGACAAGAACAATGAGCAGTTCTTC; CDR3: CASSRKGQGDKNNEQFF
size: NA; D: NA; V: TRBV6-5; J: TRBJ1-3; DNA: TGTGCCAGCAGTCCTGGTAGCTCTGGAAACACCATATATTTT; CDR3: CASSPGSSGNTIYF
size: NA; D: TRBD2; V: TRBV29-1; J: TRBJ2-1; DNA: TGCAGCGCTGCCGGGACTAGCGAGATTGAGCAGTTCTTC; CDR3: CSAAGTSEIEQFF
size: NA; D: NA; V: TRBV27; J: TRBJ1-4; DNA: TGTGCCAGCAGTTTATCGAGAACAACTAATGAAAAACTGTTTTTT; CDR3: CASSLSRTTNEKLFF
size: NA; D: TRBD2; V: TRBV27; J: TRBJ2-3; DNA: TGTGCCAGCAGTTCAACTAGCGGGAGAGAGTATTTT; CDR3: CASSSTSGREYF
size: NA; D: TRBD2; V: TRBV27; J: TRBJ2-7; DNA: TGTGCCAGCAGACTCGCCGGGGGACTAAGAAGCTCCTACGAGCAGTACTTC; CDR3: CASRLAGGLRSSYEQYF
size: NA; D: NA; V: TRBV18; J: TRBJ2-7; DNA: TGTGCCAGCTCACCACCAAACGGGTACGAGCAGTACTTC; CDR3: CASSPPNGYEQYF
size: NA; D: TRBD2; V: TRBV7-8; J: TRBJ2-3; DNA: TGTGCCAGCAGCTTAGCGTTTTTGACTAGCGGGAGGGATACGCAGTATTTT; CDR3: CASSLAFLTSGRDTQYF
size: NA; D: TRBD2; V: TRBV7-9; J: TRBJ2-7; DNA: TGTGCCAGCAGTCTTAGCGGGAGTGGGTACGAGCAGTACTTC; CDR3: CASSLSGSGYEQYF
size: NA; D: NA; V: TRBV27; J: TRBJ2-3; DNA: TGTGCCAGCAGTTTAAAGCGATATAGCACAGATACGCAGTATTTT; CDR3: CASSLKRYSTDTQYF
size: NA; D: TRBD2; V: TRBV19; J: TRBJ2-1; DNA: TGTGCCAGTAGTCTGTCAGAAGGACTAGCGGGAGGGAAGTCCTCCTACAATGAGCAGTTCTTC; CDR3: CASSLSEGLAGGKSSYNEQFF
size: NA; D: TRBD1; V: TRBV30; J: TRBJ2-7; DNA: TGTGCCTGGAGTGCCGTGGGACAGGGGTCCTACGAGCAGTACTTC; CDR3: CAWSAVGQGSYEQYF
size: NA; D: TRBD2; V: TRBV9; J: TRBJ2-1; DNA: TGTGCCAGCAGCGGATCTCGGGAGGGATACAATGAGCAGTTCTTC; CDR3: CASSGSREGYNEQFF
size: NA; D: TRBD2; V: TRBV5-5; J: TRBJ2-1; DNA: TGTGCCAGCAGCCGCGGACTAGCGGGATTTGACGGATATGAGCAGTTCTTC; CDR3: CASSRGLAGFDGYEQFF
size: once; D: TRBD1; V: TRBV18; J: TRBJ1-5; DNA: TGTGCCAGCTCACCCGGACAGGGTATTCAGCCCCAGCATTTT; CDR3: CASSPGQGIQPQHF
size: NA; D: TRBD2; V: TRBV5-1; J: TRBJ2-7; DNA: TGCGCCAGCAGCCTGACTAGCGGGAACCACGAGCAGTACTTC; CDR3: CASSLTSGNHEQYF
size: NA; D: NA; V: TRBV9; J: TRBJ1-5; DNA: TGTGCCAGCAGTATAGGGGGATCCGGGGATGAGCCCCAGCATTTT; CDR3: CASSIGGSGDEPQHF
size: once; D: NA; V: TRBV5-1; J: TRBJ1-4; DNA: TGCGCCAGCAGGAACTCACAGGGAAACTGGGGTGAAAAACTGTTTTTT; CDR3: CASRNSQGNWGEKLFF
size: NA; D: TRBD1; V: TRBV11-2; J: TRBJ1-1; DNA: TGTGCCAGCAGCCTGGACAGGGGGCATGCTTTCTTT; CDR3: CASSLDRGHAFF
size: NA; D: TRBD1; V: TRBV15; J: TRBJ1-5; DNA: TGTGCCACCAGCAGAGAACCGGGACAGGGATATCAGCCCCAGCATTTT; CDR3: CATSREPGQGYQPQHF
size: NA; D: TRBD1; V: TRBV9; J: TRBJ1-1; DNA: TGTGCCAGCAGCCCAAGCACAGGGGACACTGAAGCTTTCTTT; CDR3: CASSPSTGDTEAFF
size: NA; D: NA; V: TRBV5-1; J: TRBJ2-7; DNA: TGCGCCAGCAGCTTGGGACTCCTCTCCGGCGAGCAGTACTTC; CDR3: CASSLGLLSGEQYF
size: NA; D: TRBD1; V: TRBV11-2; J: TRBJ2-2; DNA: TGTGCCAGCAGCTTAATAACCGGGACAGGGTACACCGGGGAGCTGTTTTTT; CDR3: CASSLITGTGYTGELFF
size: NA; D: NA; V: TRBV10-3; J: TRBJ2-3; DNA: TGTGCCATCATTAGAAAGTCAGATACGCAGTATTTT; CDR3: CAIIRKSDTQYF
size: NA; D: TRBD2; V: TRBV14; J: TRBJ2-1; DNA: TGTGCCAGCAGCCAAGTATGGGTAGCGGGAGGTGGTGAGCAGTTCTTC; CDR3: CASSQVWVAGGGEQFF
size: NA; D: NA; V: TRBV6-1; J: TRBJ2-3; DNA: TGTGCCAGCAGTGTTAACTTTAGCACAGATACGCAGTATTTT; CDR3: CASSVNFSTDTQYF
size: NA; D: NA; V: TRBV30; J: TRBJ1-2; DNA: TGTGCCTGGAGTTCGACTGCGGGGGGCTACACCTTC; CDR3: CAWSSTAGGYTF
size: NA; D: NA; V: TRBV5-5; J: TRBJ2-3; DNA: TGTGCCAGCAGCTTTTGGGGGGTCACAGATACGCAGTATTTT; CDR3: CASSFWGVTDTQYF
size: NA; D: NA; V: TRBV28; J: TRBJ2-7; DNA: TGTGCCAGCAGTTTTACGAGGGTCTACGAGCAGTACTTC; CDR3: CASSFTRVYEQYF
size: NA; D: TRBD1; V: TRBV5-4; J: TRBJ2-4; DNA: TGTGCCAGCAGCTGGACAGGGCAAGACAAAAACATTCAGTACTTC; CDR3: CASSWTGQDKNIQYF
size: NA; D: TRBD1; V: TRBV29-1; J: TRBJ2-2; DNA: TGCAGCGTTGGCCCCGACAGGGGGGCCGGGGAGCTGTTTTTT; CDR3: CSVGPDRGAGELFF
size: NA; D: TRBD2; V: TRBV9; J: TRBJ2-2; DNA: TGTGCCAGCAGCGTTAGAAACGGGGGGACCGGGGAGCTGTTTTTT; CDR3: CASSVRNGGTGELFF
size: once; D: TRBD1; V: TRBV5-5; J: TRBJ2-7; DNA: TGTGCCAGCAGGCGCACCTCCGGGACAGTCTCCTACGAGCAGTACTTC; CDR3: CASRRTSGTVSYEQYF
size: NA; D: TRBD2; V: TRBV29-1; J: TRBJ2-7; DNA: TGCAGCGTTGAAGGGGGACTAGCGGGAGACTACGAGCAGTACTTC; CDR3: CSVEGGLAGDYEQYF
size: NA; D: TRBD2; V: TRBV4-1; J: TRBJ2-1; DNA: TGCGCCAGCAGCCAATCCGTCCGCGGGGGGGATGGTGAGCAGTTCTTC; CDR3: CASSQSVRGGDGEQFF
size: NA; D: NA; V: TRBV27; J: TRBJ2-3; DNA: TGTGCCAGCAGTTTAGCTAGCGGCACAGATACGCAGTATTTT; CDR3: CASSLASGTDTQYF
size: NA; D: NA; V: TRBV29-1; J: TRBJ2-5; DNA: TGCAGCTCTTTTGGGGAGATACCGGAGACCCAGTACTTC; CDR3: CSSFGEIPETQYF
size: NA; D: NA; V: TRBV5-4; J: TRBJ1-4; DNA: TGTGCCAGCAGCTTAACCCCAGAGGATGAAAAACTGTTTTTT; CDR3: CASSLTPEDEKLFF
size: NA; D: TRBD1; V: TRBV27; J: TRBJ2-2; DNA: TGTGCCAGCAGTTTAGCCGGCGGACAGGGCCGAGGCGGGGAGCTGTTTTTT; CDR3: CASSLAGGQGRGGELFF
size: NA; D: NA; V: TRBV7-6; J: TRBJ2-1; DNA: TGTGCCAGCTCCGGGGGCAATGAGCAGTTCTTC; CDR3: CASSGGNEQFF
size: NA; D: NA; V: TRBV4-2; J: TRBJ2-7; DNA: TGTGCCAGCAGCCAAGTGGAGGGCTTGAGCCCGTACTTC; CDR3: CASSQVEGLSPYF
size: NA; D: NA; V: TRBV6-5; J: TRBJ2-7; DNA: TGTGCCAGCAGTTTATATAGCGGAACCTACGAGCAGTACTTC; CDR3: CASSLYSGTYEQYF
size: NA; D: NA; V: TRBV2; J: TRBJ2-7; DNA: TGTGCCAGCAGGGGGAGGGGGGAGTTCTCCTACGAGCAGTACTTC; CDR3: CASRGRGEFSYEQYF
size: NA; D: TRBD2; V: TRBV9; J: TRBJ2-3; DNA: TGTGCCAGCGGGGAGACTAGCGGGAGAGATACGCAGTATTTT; CDR3: CASGETSGRDTQYF
size: NA; D: TRBD2; V: TRBV4-1; J: TRBJ2-7; DNA: TGCGCCAGCAGCCTTGCCCTAGCGGGGGCCTACGAGCAGTACTTC; CDR3: CASSLALAGAYEQYF